This TCR beta chain was obtained from a study of human T cells and chemical hapten exposure. From the RACE reads, TCRdb called clonotypes with MiXCR, one entry per CDR3 protein. The repertoire includes some 110,000 distinct CDR3 sequences, roughly 12% of them detected once, and 2% to 2.5% sits in the top ten. This clonotype was seen repeatedly, ten times or more. CDR1 DFQATT and CDR2 SNEGSKA come from the germline V gene (reference sequence). CDR3 size: 15 residues. V was cut by 0 bases and J by 2 bases, with 14 bases left in between. Time point in this sample: patch test 3, about 24 weeks after DPC sensitization. The sample's treatment: therapeutic diphenylcyclopropenone sensitization with weekly scalp DPC.

The chain uses TRBV20-1 and TRBJ2-7; D unresolved. The sequencing used whole blood, collected in connection with sensitization to the hapten diphenylcyclopropenone (DPC). This clonotype was sampled from a woman aged 45-60 years with alopecia areata. Some clones in this sample may be carry-over from other donors' samples. CDR3 in DNA: TGCAGTGCTAGAGATCCCGGACCCAGCCCCTACGAGCAGTACTTC. Its protein is CSARDPGPSPYEQYF.